The next 12 T cell receptor beta chains were all read from a single sample in a study of blood T cell repertoires in COVID-19. Data came from immunoSEQ multiplex PCR; TCRdb stores just in-frame clones and leaves some out. The sample has some 58,000 clones, around 92% seen once. What was sequenced was peripheral blood. The receptors come from a man aged 45-60 years with active COVID-19.

This clone came up a few times. The rearrangement uses TRBV9 and TRBJ2-7; 11 bases are a match to TRBD2. Germline CDR1 reads SGDLS; CDR2 reads YYNGEE. V was pared by 4 bases and J by 7 bases, with 7 bases of the junction left unmatched. CDR3 length equals 14 residues. CDR3 in DNA: TGTGCCAGCAGCCTCAGACTAGCGGGAAAGGAGCAGTACTTC. This sequence encodes CASSLRLAGKEQYF.

The chain combines TRBV15 with TRBJ2-1; 7 bases are a match to TRBD1. The CDR3 has 15 residues. The J segment lost 5 bases and the V segment lost 5 bases, leaving 9 bases of the junction unmatched. Per the germline V gene, CDR1 is LNHNV and CDR2 is YYDKDF (reference sequence). CDR3 loop: CATSSWWGQNNEQFF. CDR3 coding DNA: TGTGCCACCAGCTCCTGGTGGGGACAGAACAATGAGCAGTTCTTC.

V gene TRBV27 combines with J gene TRBJ1-5; D is perhaps TRBD1 (6 bases). The V gene lost 5 bases and the J gene lost 1 base, with 15 bases spanning the gap. CDR1 is MNHEY and CDR2 is SMNVEV in the germline V gene (reference sequence). The CDR3 runs 16 residues. CDR3 sequence reads: CASSRVRDTSNQPQHF. The CDR3 DNA is TGTGCCAGCAGTCGAGTTCGGGACACCAGCAATCAGCCCCAGCATTTT.

This rearrangement joins TRBV28 to TRBJ2-1, with 9 bases fitting TRBD2. With V trimmed by 1 base and J by 4 bases, 11 bases remained unmatched. Germline V gene lookup returns CDR1 MDHEN and CDR2 SYDVKM. The CDR3 has 18 residues. The CDR3 DNA follows: TGTGCCAGCAGTTTATACCCCTGGGGTAGCGGGGGATACAATGAGCAGTTCTTC. As protein: CASSLYPWGSGGYNEQFF.

This clone was detected only a few times. This chain links TRBV7-3 with TRBJ2-1; 9 bases are a match to TRBD1. V was pared by 5 bases and J by 8 bases, with 10 bases of the junction left unmatched. The CDR3 spans 15 residues. Germline assignment: CDR1 SGHTA and CDR2 FQGTGA. The CDR3 bases are TGTGCCAGCAGCCCGGGAACCGGGACAGGGCATGAGCAGTTCTTC. Its protein is CASSPGTGTGHEQFF.

The chain combines TRBV7-9 with TRBJ2-5; D perhaps matches TRBD2 (6 bases). Germline-derived CDR1 and CDR2 are SEHNR and FQNEAQ (reference sequence). Trimming removed 4 bases at V and 3 bases at J, with 9 bases between. The CDR3 totals 13 residues. As DNA, the CDR3 is TGTGCCAGCAGCTGGGAGGAAAAAGAGACCCAGTACTTC. Its protein is CASSWEEKETQYF. Complete variable domain (other parts from reference TRBV7-9 and TRBJ2-5): DTGVSQNPRHKITKRGQNVTFRCDPISEHNRLYWYRQTLGQGPEFLTYFQNEAQLEKSRLLSDRFSAERPKGSFSTLEIQRTEQGDSAMYLCASSWEEKETQYFGPGTRLLVL.

J is TRBJ2-1 and V is TRBV12-5, with TRBD1 identical over 7 bases. Germline V CDR1 and CDR2: LGHNT, FRNRAP. The CDR3 spans 15 residues. V was pared by 5 bases and J by 1 base, with 5 bases of the junction left unmatched. In DNA form, the CDR3 reads TGTGCTAGTGGTCCGGACAGGAATTCCTACAATGAGCAGTTCTTC. It codes for CASGPDRNSYNEQFF. Combining the CDR3 with reference TRBV12-5 and TRBJ2-1 gives the whole variable domain DARVTQTPRHKVTEMGQEVTMRCQPILGHNTVFWYRQTMMQGLELLAYFRNRAPLDDSGMPKDRFSAEMPDATLATLKIQPSEPRDSAVYFCASGPDRNSYNEQFFGPGTRLTVL.

Only one count was recorded for this clone. The chain links TRBV9 to TRBJ1-2; TRBD1 is a possible D gene (5 bases). In germline, CDR1 is SGDLS, CDR2 YYNGEE. The CDR3 is 15 amino acids. The germline V and J ends were trimmed by 4 bases and 4 bases, with 17 bases remaining between them. CDR3 bases: TGTGCCAGCAGCCCGACAGACCTTAGCTCCTATGGCTACACCTTC. It yields the protein CASSPTDLSSYGYTF.

The chain recombines TRBV20-1 with TRBJ2-7; D not certain. With 3 bases removed from V and 3 bases from J, the gap between germline ends came to 6 bases. The CDR3 contains 11 residues. Germline values: CDR1 DFQATT, CDR2 SNEGSKA (reference sequence). The DNA of the CDR3 is TGCAGTGCTAGTATCATCTACGAGCAGTACTTC. It is translated as CSASIIYEQYF.

V and J are TRBV6-5 and TRBJ2-7; 9 nucleotides align to TRBD1. CDR1 MNHEY and CDR2 SVGAGI come from the germline V gene. With V trimmed by 5 bases and J by 3 bases, 2 bases remained unmatched. CDR3 size: 13 residues. In DNA form, the CDR3 reads TGTGCCAGCAGTCGGGACAGGGACTACGAGCAGTACTTC. Protein product: CASSRDRDYEQYF.

V is TRBV2 and J is TRBJ2-7, with 8 nucleotides matching TRBD1. The germline V gene has CDR1 SNHLY and CDR2 FYNNEI. CDR3 length equals 13 residues. The J segment lost 5 bases and the V segment lost 6 bases, leaving 6 bases of the junction unmatched. CDR3 sequence reads: CASSAGGFNEQYF. In DNA, the CDR3 is TGTGCCAGCAGCGCAGGGGGCTTTAACGAGCAGTACTTC.

This rearrangement joins TRBV10-3 to TRBJ1-2; 7 bases are shared with TRBD1. There are 11 residues in the CDR3. The ends lost 10 bases at V and 2 bases at J; junction bases unmatched: 1. Germline values: CDR1 ENHRY, CDR2 SYGVKD. The CDR3 spells CATGQNYGYTF. CDR3 coding DNA: TGTGCCACGGGACAGAACTATGGCTACACCTTC.